One sample yielded the 16 T cell receptor beta chains listed below, sequenced in a study of shared clonotypes between healthy human individuals. Data came from immunoSEQ multiplex PCR; TCRdb stores just in-frame clones and leaves some out. The data show approximately 2.5 million clones, approximately 92% seen once. The sequencing input was naive CD4+ T cells sorted from blood. Subset defined: CD45RA+ positively selected. The source is a man between 18 and 35 years old in good health.

The V and J genes are TRBV18 and TRBJ2-3, with 16 bases matching TRBD2. Germline loops: CDR1 KGHSH, CDR2 LQKENI. This CDR3 region has 20 residues. V trimming: 3 bases; J trimming: 2 bases; junction bases outside the gene matches: 11. This CDR3 is CASSPLPGLAGGPNTDTQYF. CDR3 nucleotide sequence: TGTGCCAGCTCACCTCTCCCGGGACTAGCGGGAGGGCCTAACACAGATACGCAGTATTTT.

This sequence joins TRBV7-9 and TRBJ2-2; 7 nucleotides line up with TRBD2. CDR1 is SEHNR and CDR2 is FQNEAQ in the germline V gene (reference sequence). The CDR3 is 16 amino acids. Trimming removed 3 bases from V and 4 bases from J; junction bases left unmatched: 8. In DNA form, the CDR3 reads TGTGCCAGCAGCTTCCGCGGGGGACGACTCACCGGGGAGCTGTTTTTT. Residues: CASSFRGGRLTGELFF. Filled out from reference TRBV7-9 and TRBJ2-2, the complete variable domain reads DTGVSQNPRHKITKRGQNVTFRCDPISEHNRLYWYRQTLGQGPEFLTYFQNEAQLEKSRLLSDRFSAERPKGSFSTLEIQRTEQGDSAMYLCASSFRGGRLTGELFFGEGSRLTVL.

The chain couples TRBV5-1 to TRBJ2-7, with D uncertain. This CDR3 region has 13 residues. V was trimmed by 0 bases and J by 5 bases, leaving 9 bases between them. Germline values: CDR1 SGHRS, CDR2 YFSETQ. The chain's CDR3 is CASSLAQVNEQYF. The DNA of the CDR3 is TGCGCCAGCAGCTTGGCTCAGGTCAACGAGCAGTACTTC.

Of note for this clone: The same CDR3 arises from other DNA sequences in this sample as well. The chain couples TRBV7-2 to TRBJ2-3; 7 nucleotides agree with TRBD2. CDR1 is SGHTA, CDR2 FQGNSA, per germline. V lost 6 bases to trimming and J lost 1 base; unmatched junction nucleotides: 1. This CDR3 is 13 amino acids long. The CDR3 reads CASRRGGTDTQYF. The CDR3 DNA sequence: TGTGCCAGCAGACGGGGGGGCACAGATACGCAGTATTTT.

The V and J genes are TRBV30 and TRBJ2-3; tentative D call: TRBD2 (5 bases). The CDR3 is 13 amino acids. Germline assignment: CDR1 GTSNPN and CDR2 SVGIG (reference sequence). V dropped 2 bases and J dropped 3 bases, with 9 bases sitting between them. CDR3 nucleotides: TGTGCCTGGAGTAATGGCGGGACAGATACGCAGTATTTT. Its translation is CAWSNGGTDTQYF.

CDR3 coding DNA: TGTGCCAGCAGTTTTAGCCGGACGGTGACCTACGAGCAGTACTTC. It translates to CASSFSRTVTYEQYF. The chain combines TRBV27 with TRBJ2-7; unclear D gene. Germline CDR1 MNHEY, CDR2 SMNVEV (reference sequence). Trimming removed 3 bases from V and 2 bases from J, with 14 bases in between. The CDR3 loop spans 15 amino acids.

The CDR3 bases are TGTGCTAGTGGTTTGGGACAGTACAATGAGCAGTTCTTC. Its protein product is CASGLGQYNEQFF. The chain combines TRBV12-5 with TRBJ2-1; weak D call: TRBD1 (5 bases). V gave up 1 base and J gave up 4 bases, with 5 bases separating them. CDR1 is LGHNT, CDR2 FRNRAP, per germline. The CDR3 runs to 13 residues.

This chain uses TRBV25-1 with TRBJ1-3; D gene uncertain. The CDR3 sequence is 15 residues long. Germline lookup yields CDR1 MGHDK and CDR2 SYGVNS. With 2 bases removed from V and 3 bases from J, the gap between germline ends came to 11 bases. CDR3 bases: TGTGCCAGCAGTGAAAACGCGGGAGGTGGAAACACCATATATTTT. Amino acids: CASSENAGGGNTIYF.

This rearrangement joins TRBV7-2 to TRBJ2-7; D assignment may be TRBD1 or TRBD2 (5 bases each). There are 15 residues in the CDR3. The V gene lost 5 bases and the J gene lost 0 bases, with 14 bases spanning the gap. In germline, CDR1 is SGHTA, CDR2 FQGNSA. CDR3 nucleotide sequence: TGTGCCAGCAGCGAAGCCGGGACCACCTCCTACGAGCAGTACTTC. Its protein product is CASSEAGTTSYEQYF.

The V and J genes are TRBV6-1 and TRBJ2-3; D unclear. CDR1 MNHNS and CDR2 SASEGT come from the germline V gene. This CDR3 is built from 14 residues. V dropped 7 bases and J dropped 1 base, with 12 bases sitting between them. CDR3 loop: CASTLPLGTDTQYF. The DNA for the CDR3 is TGTGCCAGCACTCTTCCTTTAGGCACAGATACGCAGTATTTT.

The gene calls are TRBV7-2 and TRBJ2-1; TRBD2 might be the D (5 bases). The CDR3 extends over 13 amino acids. V was cut by 5 bases and J by 0 bases, with 5 bases left in between. Germline lookup yields CDR1 SGHTA and CDR2 FQGNSA. CDR3 in amino acids: CASSTSSYNEQFF. DNA of the CDR3: TGTGCCAGCAGCACTAGCTCCTACAATGAGCAGTTCTTC.

The CDR3 region is CASSSTGGGAENGYTF. In nucleotides, the CDR3 is TGTGCCAGCAGCTCCACGGGGGGGGGCGCGGAGAATGGCTACACCTTC. V is TRBV5-4 and J is TRBJ1-2; tentative D call: TRBD1 (6 bases). The V gene's germline CDR1 is SGHNT and CDR2 YYREEE (reference sequence). This CDR3 is 16 amino acids long. Between the trimmed V and J ends, which lost 3 bases and 6 bases, there was a span of 21 bases. The variable domain in full, completed from reference TRBV5-4 and TRBJ1-2, reads ETGVTQSPTHLIKTRGQQVTLRCSSQSGHNTVSWYQQALGQGPQFIFQYYREEENGRGNFPPRFSGLQFPNYSSELNVNALELDDSALYLCASSSTGGGAENGYTFGSGTRLTVV.

This CDR3 is CASGRQGALGNQPQHF. The CDR3 coding sequence is TGTGCCAGCGGACGTCAGGGGGCGCTGGGCAATCAGCCCCAGCATTTT. V usage is TRBV28 and J usage is TRBJ1-5; 8 nucleotides line up with TRBD1. The CDR3 is made up of 16 amino acids. Germline V CDR1 and CDR2: MDHEN, SYDVKM. Trimming took 8 bases from V and 2 from J; bases not matched to a gene: 11.

This rearrangement joins TRBV29-1 to TRBJ1-2; 8 bases line up with TRBD1. This CDR3 is built from 13 residues. V was pared by 7 bases and J by 8 bases, with 12 bases of the junction left unmatched. From germline, CDR1 is SQVTM and CDR2 ANQGSEA. The CDR3 DNA sequence: TGCAGCGCTGGGACCCCAGGGGGCGAGGGCTACACCTTC. It is translated as CSAGTPGGEGYTF.

This rearrangement joins TRBV19 to TRBJ2-5; 7 bases are shared with TRBD2. The V and J ends lost 9 bases and 3 bases, in that order; junction bases with no gene match: 13. The CDR3 is made up of 15 amino acids. Germline CDR1 and CDR2: LNHDA and SQIVND (reference sequence). As DNA, the CDR3 is TGTGCCAGCATGGGTGGCGGGAGAGGAGAAGAGACCCAGTACTTC. Residues: CASMGGGRGEETQYF.

The gene calls are TRBV27 and TRBJ2-3; no firm D call. The CDR3 is 16 amino acids. Germline V lookup: CDR1 MNHEY, CDR2 SMNVEV (reference sequence). Trimming removed 5 bases from V and 7 bases from J, with 22 bases in between. This chain's CDR3 is CASSPPAGLRTNTQYF. For the CDR3, the DNA is TGTGCCAGCAGTCCACCAGCAGGCCTACGCACGAATACGCAGTATTTT.